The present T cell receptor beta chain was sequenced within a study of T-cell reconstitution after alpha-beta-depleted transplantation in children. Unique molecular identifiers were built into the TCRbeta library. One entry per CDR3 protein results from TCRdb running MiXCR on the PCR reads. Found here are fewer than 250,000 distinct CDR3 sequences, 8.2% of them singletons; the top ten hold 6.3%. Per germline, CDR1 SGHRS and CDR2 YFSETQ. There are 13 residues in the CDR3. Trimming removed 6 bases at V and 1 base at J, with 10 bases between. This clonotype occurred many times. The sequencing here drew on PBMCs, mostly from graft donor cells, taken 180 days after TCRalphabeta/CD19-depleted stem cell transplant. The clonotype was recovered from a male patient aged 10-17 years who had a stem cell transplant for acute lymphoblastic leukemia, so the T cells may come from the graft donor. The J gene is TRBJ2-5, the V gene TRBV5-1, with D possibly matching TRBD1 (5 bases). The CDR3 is CASTQGSQETQYF. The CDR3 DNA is TGCGCCAGCACCCAGGGTTCCCAAGAGACCCAGTACTTC. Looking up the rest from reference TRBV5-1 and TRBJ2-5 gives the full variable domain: KAGVTQTPRYLIKTRGQQVTLSCSPISGHRSVSWYQQTPGQGLQFLFEYFSETQRNKGNFPGRFSGRQFSNSRSEMNVSTLELGDSALYLCASTQGSQETQYFGPGTRLLVL.